This is a list of T cell receptor beta chains from one sample in a study of Graves' ophthalmopathy and Graves' hyperthyroidism. TCRdb passed the multiplex PCR reads through MiXCR, listing each CDR3 protein once. Of hundreds of thousands of distinct CDR3 sequences listed, 15% were seen once; the top ten hold approximately 7%. Sequenced input: peripheral blood. The source of these receptors is a woman aged 18-29 years with stable Graves' hyperthyroidism. Each CDR3 is given with its conserved first and last residue. Each record gives: J gene, V gene, clone size, D gene, CDR3 DNA, CDR3 protein. The D gene is left open where the match is weak. Not every row has a clone size; where given, it reads once, few, many or a size class.

J gene: TRBJ1-5
V gene: TRBV6-2/TRBV6-3
clone size: many
D gene: TRBD1
CDR3 DNA: TGTGCCAGCAGTCAGGGGGCGTCGTTTCAGCCCCAGCATTTT
CDR3 protein: CASSQGASFQPQHF

J gene: TRBJ2-2
V gene: TRBV10-2
clone size: NA
D gene: TRBD2
CDR3 DNA: TGCGCCTCTCGAGCGGGGGGGCCGACCGGGGAGCTGTTTTTT
CDR3 protein: CASRAGGPTGELFF

J gene: TRBJ2-7
V gene: TRBV18
clone size: few
D gene: NA
CDR3 DNA: TGTGCCAGCTCAGGAAGCAGGAGCTCCTACGAGCAGTACTTC
CDR3 protein: CASSGSRSSYEQYF

J gene: TRBJ1-1
V gene: TRBV29-1
clone size: many
D gene: TRBD1
CDR3 DNA: TGCAGTACAGGGGTCCCGAACACTGAAGCTTTCTTT
CDR3 protein: CSTGVPNTEAFF

J gene: TRBJ1-6
V gene: TRBV28
clone size: NA
D gene: NA
CDR3 DNA: TGTGCCAGCAGCTCGTCAGGGACACCCCTCCACTTT
CDR3 protein: CASSSSGTPLHF

J gene: TRBJ2-5
V gene: TRBV11-2
clone size: NA
D gene: TRBD2
CDR3 DNA: TGTGCCAGCAGCTCGACGACTAGCAGGCAGACCCAGTACTTC
CDR3 protein: CASSSTTSRQTQYF

J gene: TRBJ2-2
V gene: TRBV4-1
clone size: NA
D gene: NA
CDR3 DNA: TGCGCCAGCAGCCAAGAATCCCGGAACCCTTCTACCGGGGAGCTGTTTTTT
CDR3 protein: CASSQESRNPSTGELFF

J gene: TRBJ2-5
V gene: TRBV19
clone size: many
D gene: TRBD2
CDR3 DNA: TGTGCCAGTAGTACCCACACTAGCGGGGGGGCCTCCCAGACCCAGTACTTC
CDR3 protein: CASSTHTSGGASQTQYF

J gene: TRBJ1-6
V gene: TRBV4-2
clone size: NA
D gene: NA
CDR3 DNA: TGTGCCAGCAGCCAAGCAGCGGGACATACAATTTCACCCCTCCACTTT
CDR3 protein: CASSQAAGHTISPLHF

J gene: TRBJ2-5
V gene: TRBV12-5
clone size: many
D gene: TRBD2
CDR3 DNA: TGTGCTAGTGGTTTACCCCTACTAGCGGGGGAAGAGACCCAGTACTTC
CDR3 protein: CASGLPLLAGEETQYF

J gene: TRBJ2-7
V gene: TRBV12-3/TRBV12-4
clone size: many
D gene: NA
CDR3 DNA: TGTGCCAGCAGTTCCCCACCCCCCGTCGAGCAGTACTTC
CDR3 protein: CASSSPPPVEQYF

J gene: TRBJ2-4
V gene: TRBV6-2/TRBV6-3
clone size: NA
D gene: TRBD1
CDR3 DNA: TGTGCCAGCAGCCTCCCGGGACAGGGTAACATTCAGTACTTC
CDR3 protein: CASSLPGQGNIQYF

J gene: TRBJ1-1
V gene: TRBV12-3/TRBV12-4
clone size: many
D gene: TRBD1
CDR3 DNA: TGTGCCAGCAGGCGGGACAGGGGGCGATACACTGAAGCTTTCTTT
CDR3 protein: CASRRDRGRYTEAFF

J gene: TRBJ2-5
V gene: TRBV6-2/TRBV6-3
clone size: many
D gene: NA
CDR3 DNA: TGTGCCAGCAGTTACACCCAAGAGACCCAGTACTTC
CDR3 protein: CASSYTQETQYF

J gene: TRBJ2-2
V gene: TRBV24-1
clone size: few
D gene: TRBD1
CDR3 DNA: TGTGCCACCAGTAACTTCCCACAGGGGGCGCCTACCGGGGAGCTGTTTTTT
CDR3 protein: CATSNFPQGAPTGELFF

J gene: TRBJ2-7
V gene: TRBV19
clone size: many
D gene: NA
CDR3 DNA: TGTGCCAGTAGTGCCCTCCGGGACACCTACGAGCAGTACTTC
CDR3 protein: CASSALRDTYEQYF

J gene: TRBJ2-7
V gene: TRBV11-2
clone size: many
D gene: NA
CDR3 DNA: TGTGCCAGCAGCTTAGTTCCGTCAGGGCCATTCCCCGACGAGCAGTACTTC
CDR3 protein: CASSLVPSGPFPDEQYF

J gene: TRBJ1-1
V gene: TRBV11-3
clone size: many
D gene: NA
CDR3 DNA: TGTGCCAGCAGCTTAGTGGGGCAGTTGAACACTGAAGCTTTCTTT
CDR3 protein: CASSLVGQLNTEAFF

J gene: TRBJ2-7
V gene: TRBV6-2/TRBV6-3
clone size: many
D gene: NA
CDR3 DNA: TGTGCCAGCAGTGACGGGACGCGACTCGAGCAGTACTTC
CDR3 protein: CASSDGTRLEQYF

J gene: TRBJ2-2
V gene: TRBV24-1
clone size: many
D gene: TRBD1
CDR3 DNA: TGTGCCACCAGTGATTTTGGGACAGGGAACAGGGAGCTGTTTTTT
CDR3 protein: CATSDFGTGNRELFF

J gene: TRBJ1-5
V gene: TRBV10-3
clone size: NA
D gene: NA
CDR3 DNA: TGTGCCATCAGTGAGTCTGGGAACGAGGGCCGTCAGCCCCAGCATTTT
CDR3 protein: CAISESGNEGRQPQHF

J gene: TRBJ2-5
V gene: TRBV20-1
clone size: many
D gene: TRBD2
CDR3 DNA: TGCAGTGCTAGAGTAACTAGCGGGTGGGGGGCCCAGTACTTC
CDR3 protein: CSARVTSGWGAQYF

J gene: TRBJ2-5
V gene: TRBV12-3/TRBV12-4
clone size: many
D gene: NA
CDR3 DNA: TGTGCCAGCAGTTCCGGGGACTCCCGAGTGGGAGAGACCCAGTACTTC
CDR3 protein: CASSSGDSRVGETQYF

J gene: TRBJ1-1
V gene: TRBV7-9
clone size: many
D gene: NA
CDR3 DNA: TGTGCCAGCAGCCGGTTTAAGGGGATGAACACTGAAGCTTTCTTT
CDR3 protein: CASSRFKGMNTEAFF

J gene: TRBJ1-5
V gene: TRBV7-8
clone size: many
D gene: TRBD1
CDR3 DNA: TGTGCCAGCAGCTTAGCCCCGGGACAGGGGATCGATCAGCCCCAGCATTTT
CDR3 protein: CASSLAPGQGIDQPQHF

J gene: TRBJ1-5
V gene: TRBV6-2/TRBV6-3
clone size: many
D gene: NA
CDR3 DNA: TGTGCCAGCAGGGCAACACAAGTTAGCAATCAGCCCCAGCATTTT
CDR3 protein: CASRATQVSNQPQHF

J gene: TRBJ1-1
V gene: TRBV3-1
clone size: NA
D gene: NA
CDR3 DNA: TGTGCCAGCAGCCAGGGTGGGGCAGACACTGAAGCTTTCTTT
CDR3 protein: CASSQGGADTEAFF

J gene: TRBJ1-2
V gene: TRBV4-1
clone size: few
D gene: TRBD1
CDR3 DNA: TGCGCCAGCAGCCAAGAAGGGGGACAGGGCTGGGGCTACACCTTC
CDR3 protein: CASSQEGGQGWGYTF

J gene: TRBJ2-4
V gene: TRBV11-2
clone size: many
D gene: NA
CDR3 DNA: TGTGCCAGCAGCCTCCACACGGACATTCAGTACTTC
CDR3 protein: CASSLHTDIQYF

J gene: TRBJ2-2
V gene: TRBV20-1
clone size: many
D gene: NA
CDR3 DNA: TGCAGTGCTAGCGGACTGGGAGACACCGGGGAGCTGTTTTTT
CDR3 protein: CSASGLGDTGELFF

J gene: TRBJ2-7
V gene: TRBV11-1
clone size: many
D gene: TRBD2
CDR3 DNA: TGTGCCAGCAGCCGCACAAAGAGCAGCGGGGCTATATCCTACGAGCAGTACTTC
CDR3 protein: CASSRTKSSGAISYEQYF

J gene: TRBJ2-6
V gene: TRBV19
clone size: few
D gene: NA
CDR3 DNA: TGTGCCAGTAGTGGGCTCTCTGGGGCCAACGTCCTGACTTTC
CDR3 protein: CASSGLSGANVLTF

J gene: TRBJ1-6
V gene: TRBV20-1
clone size: many
D gene: NA
CDR3 DNA: TGCAGTGCGATCAGATCCCGGGTCCAAGATCCACCCCTCCACTTT
CDR3 protein: CSAIRSRVQDPPLHF

J gene: TRBJ1-6
V gene: TRBV2
clone size: many
D gene: NA
CDR3 DNA: TGTGCCAGCAAGGGAGGGGTCGGGCATTCCTATAATTCACCCCTCCACTTT
CDR3 protein: CASKGGVGHSYNSPLHF

J gene: TRBJ1-5
V gene: TRBV6-1
clone size: many
D gene: NA
CDR3 DNA: TGTGCCAGCAGTGACAGGGAATCTCAGCCCCAGCATTTT
CDR3 protein: CASSDRESQPQHF

J gene: TRBJ1-1
V gene: TRBV7-2
clone size: many
D gene: NA
CDR3 DNA: TGTGCCAGCAGCTCGACCGGGACCCATTTTGAAGCTTTCTTT
CDR3 protein: CASSSTGTHFEAFF

J gene: TRBJ1-1
V gene: TRBV20-1
clone size: many
D gene: NA
CDR3 DNA: TGCAGTGCTAGAGTGGTGACGGCGAACACTGAAGCTTTCTTT
CDR3 protein: CSARVVTANTEAFF

J gene: TRBJ2-7
V gene: TRBV7-8
clone size: many
D gene: TRBD1
CDR3 DNA: TGTGCCAGCAGCTCTCGGCGGACAGGGACCTACGAGCAGTACTTC
CDR3 protein: CASSSRRTGTYEQYF

J gene: TRBJ2-2
V gene: TRBV6-1
clone size: NA
D gene: NA
CDR3 DNA: TGTGCCAGCAGTGAAATGGCCAGCTTGAACACCGGGGAGCTGTTTTTT
CDR3 protein: CASSEMASLNTGELFF

J gene: TRBJ1-1
V gene: TRBV10-3
clone size: NA
D gene: TRBD1
CDR3 DNA: TGTGCCAGCAGTGAGTCCGGGACAGGGGGCTTGGACACTGAAGCTTTCTTT
CDR3 protein: CASSESGTGGLDTEAFF

J gene: TRBJ1-1
V gene: TRBV7-3
clone size: many
D gene: NA
CDR3 DNA: TGTGCCAGCAGCCCCGTGGGAGGGGGAGGAGCTGAAGCTTTCTTT
CDR3 protein: CASSPVGGGGAEAFF

J gene: TRBJ1-2
V gene: TRBV24-1
clone size: many
D gene: NA
CDR3 DNA: TGTGCCACCAGTGAAGGGCTTGGCTACACCTTC
CDR3 protein: CATSEGLGYTF

J gene: TRBJ1-1
V gene: TRBV27
clone size: many
D gene: TRBD1
CDR3 DNA: TGTGCCAGCAGTTTCTATAGACAGGGGGGTAAGACTGAAGCTTTCTTT
CDR3 protein: CASSFYRQGGKTEAFF

J gene: TRBJ2-7
V gene: TRBV20-1
clone size: many
D gene: TRBD2
CDR3 DNA: TGCAGTGCTAGAGGGGCGGGGGAGACCTACGAGCAGTACTTC
CDR3 protein: CSARGAGETYEQYF

J gene: TRBJ1-6
V gene: TRBV5-1
clone size: many
D gene: TRBD1
CDR3 DNA: TGCGCCAGCAGCTACTCCCCTGGACAGGGAGGAACCTATAATTCACCCCTCCACTTT
CDR3 protein: CASSYSPGQGGTYNSPLHF

J gene: TRBJ1-2
V gene: TRBV28
clone size: many
D gene: NA
CDR3 DNA: TGTGCCAGCAGTTTGGCCGACCTCTATGGCTACACCTTC
CDR3 protein: CASSLADLYGYTF

J gene: TRBJ1-1
V gene: TRBV10-2
clone size: many
D gene: NA
CDR3 DNA: TGCGCCAGCAGGAGGCGGGGGGCGAACACTGAAGCTTTCTTT
CDR3 protein: CASRRRGANTEAFF

J gene: TRBJ2-5
V gene: TRBV20-1
clone size: many
D gene: NA
CDR3 DNA: TGCAGTGCTAACCCGGGACGTACTGGGGTATATCAAGAGACCCAGTACTTC
CDR3 protein: CSANPGRTGVYQETQYF

J gene: TRBJ1-1
V gene: TRBV27
clone size: many
D gene: NA
CDR3 DNA: TGTGCCAGCAGCAAGGCGTTACACACTGAAGCTTTCTTT
CDR3 protein: CASSKALHTEAFF

J gene: TRBJ2-3
V gene: TRBV6-1
clone size: NA
D gene: NA
CDR3 DNA: TGTGCCAGCAGTGAAGCTCCAGGGGCAGGCACAGATACGCAGTATTTT
CDR3 protein: CASSEAPGAGTDTQYF